The 17 T cell receptor beta chains below all came from one sample that was sequenced in a study of cytomegalovirus exposure and HLA in healthy donors. Researchers ran the PCR with 60 Vbeta and 13 Jbeta primers. Clones were sequenced by immunoSEQ multiplex PCR, and TCRdb holds only the in-frame ones, with some missing. This sample has about 100,000 clones; roughly 75% occur once, and the top ten carry around 0.76%. Sequenced sample: PBMCs. These TCRs come from a woman aged 55-69 years in good health and CMV-seronegative.

This chain joins TRBV11-2 and TRBJ2-5, with D perhaps TRBD1 (5 bases). The CDR3 runs to 13 residues. Trimming took off 1 base at V and 5 bases at J, with 8 bases between the two ends. CDR1 is SGHAT, CDR2 FQNNGV, per germline. The DNA of the CDR3 is TGTGCCAGCAGCTTAGCCAGGGTCGAGACCCAGTACTTC. The encoded protein is CASSLARVETQYF.

The rearrangement uses TRBV7-2 and TRBJ2-1; maybe TRBD2 (6 bases). The V gene's germline CDR1 is SGHTA and CDR2 FQGNSA. With 6 bases removed from V and 0 bases from J, the gap between germline ends came to 15 bases. The CDR3 length is 16 residues. DNA of the CDR3: TGTGCCAGCAGTCTTAGCGGACTGAGCTCCTACAATGAGCAGTTCTTC. It yields the protein CASSLSGLSSYNEQFF.

This clone was seen just once. This chain connects TRBV7-8 to TRBJ2-7; tentative D call: TRBD1 (6 bases). Germline V gene lookup returns CDR1 SGHVS and CDR2 FQNEAQ. The CDR3 loop spans 16 amino acids. The V end was cut by 0 bases, the J end by 3 bases, with 15 bases between. The CDR3 loop reads CASSLAVSQGGYEQYF. The CDR3 coding sequence is TGTGCCAGCAGCTTAGCGGTGTCACAGGGCGGCTACGAGCAGTACTTC.

The CDR3 nucleotides read TGTGCCAGCAGTTACGCCGGGTCGGCAGATACGCAGTATTTT. The encoded protein is CASSYAGSADTQYF. The chain couples TRBV6-6 to TRBJ2-3; no firm D call. V was shortened by 2 bases and J by 4 bases, with 10 bases between the two germline ends. Germline-derived CDR1 and CDR2 are MNHNY and SVGAGI (reference sequence). The CDR3 runs 14 residues.

The rearrangement joins TRBV6-5 to TRBJ2-2; TRBD2 matches 8 bases. Germline V gives CDR1 MNHEY, CDR2 SVGAGI. The CDR3 runs 15 residues. The ends lost 7 bases at V and 6 bases at J; junction bases unmatched: 10. CDR3 protein: CASTGGPTGAGELFF. The CDR3 DNA reads TGTGCCAGCACGGGAGGGCCTACGGGGGCCGGGGAGCTGTTTTTT.

The chain employs TRBV18 and TRBJ2-7; 8 nucleotides match TRBD2. The trim removed 0 bases at V and 5 bases at J, leaving 9 bases unmatched. The CDR3 has 16 residues. Germline V gene lookup returns CDR1 KGHSH and CDR2 LQKENI. CDR3 protein: CASSPPSAGGINEQYF. DNA of the CDR3: TGTGCCAGCTCACCACCTTCTGCGGGAGGAATCAACGAGCAGTACTTC.

The chain recombines TRBV30 with TRBJ1-1; 7 bases fit TRBD1. Germline V gene sequence: CDR1 GTSNPN, CDR2 SVGIG (reference sequence). Trimming took 5 bases from V and 6 from J; bases not matched to a gene: 3. CDR3 length equals 11 residues. CDR3 in DNA: TGTGCCTGGGACAGGGTCGCTGAAGCTTTCTTT. It codes for CAWDRVAEAFF.

The rearrangement uses TRBV5-1 and TRBJ2-1, with 8 positions matching TRBD1. J lost 7 bases, V lost 4 bases, and 7 bases had no gene match. Germline CDR1 and CDR2: SGHRS and YFSETQ. The CDR3 has 14 amino acids. The CDR3 reads CASSPGQGKNEQFF. The CDR3 nucleotides read TGCGCCAGCAGCCCTGGACAGGGTAAAAATGAGCAGTTCTTC.

This sequence joins TRBV19 and TRBJ1-2; D gene uncertain. The germline V gene has CDR1 LNHDA and CDR2 SQIVND (reference sequence). The CDR3 has 15 amino acids. With 3 bases removed from V and 2 bases from J, the gap between germline ends came to 13 bases. The CDR3 spells CASSIWNAGNYGYTF. DNA for the CDR3: TGTGCCAGTAGTATTTGGAACGCGGGGAACTATGGCTACACCTTC.

The V and J genes are TRBV2 and TRBJ2-1; a possible D gene is TRBD2 (5 bases). The CDR3 contains 12 residues. V dropped 4 bases and J dropped 7 bases, with 8 bases sitting between them. The germline V gene encodes CDR1 SNHLY and CDR2 FYNNEI. The CDR3 DNA follows: TGTGCCAGCAGTGGGCCGGGGAATGAGCAGTTCTTC. It is translated as CASSGPGNEQFF.

This chain connects TRBV4-1 to TRBJ2-3; 11 bases line up with TRBD1. Trimming cost V 6 bases and J 3 bases; bases outside gene matches: 5. The CDR3 loop spans 15 amino acids. CDR1 and CDR2 (germline): MGHRA, YSYEKL. This CDR3 reads CASSRGQGVTDTQYF. The CDR3 bases are TGCGCCAGCAGTCGGGGACAGGGGGTAACAGATACGCAGTATTTT.

In its sample, this clone was seen a few times. V and J are TRBV19 and TRBJ1-4, with 7 bases aligning to TRBD1. CDR3 length: 21 residues. V was clipped by 6 bases and J by 0 bases; unmatched bases: 22. The germline V gene has CDR1 LNHDA and CDR2 SQIVND (reference sequence). The CDR3 spells CASSPQYIFRDRFTTNEKLFF. The CDR3 nucleotides are TGTGCCAGTAGCCCCCAATATATTTTCCGGGACAGATTTACAACTAATGAAAAACTGTTTTTT.

The V call is TRBV5-6, the J call TRBJ2-1, with 11 bases lining up with TRBD2. This CDR3 has 16 amino acids. Germline CDR1 is SGHDT and CDR2 is YYEEEE. Germline trimming cut 0 bases from V and 9 bases from J; bases unmatched to any gene: 8. CDR3 sequence reads: CASSLAGTSGLAEQFF. The CDR3 DNA follows: TGTGCCAGCAGCTTGGCGGGGACTAGCGGTCTCGCTGAGCAGTTCTTC.

A remark on this clone: An end of the junction does not agree with germline; a read error may underlie this. The chain carries TRBV7-9 and TRBJ2-3; weak D call: TRBD1 (6 bases). The V gene's germline CDR1 is SEHNR and CDR2 FQNEAQ (reference sequence). The CDR3 covers 17 residues. The CDR3 sequence: CSSSMPSYSGEPDTQYF. As DNA, the CDR3 is TGTTCCAGCAGCATGCCTTCCTATTCAGGGGAGCCAGATACGCAGTATTTT.

The chain combines TRBV6-6 with TRBJ1-1; tentative D call: TRBD1 (5 bases). This CDR3 is built from 14 residues. V lost 6 bases and J 1 base, leaving 12 bases between the germline ends. CDR1 is MNHNY, CDR2 SVGAGI, per germline (reference sequence). The CDR3 sequence is CASSREGTNTEAFF. CDR3 bases: TGTGCCAGCAGCCGGGAGGGGACGAACACTGAAGCTTTCTTT.

This sequence joins TRBV28 and TRBJ2-7, with no clear D. The V end was cut by 1 base, the J end by 0 bases, with 25 bases between. CDR3 size: 20 residues. Per the germline V gene, CDR1 is MDHEN and CDR2 is SYDVKM. CDR3 DNA: TGTGCCAGCAGTTTATCGTTGTCTGACGCAAGCGATCCCCACTCCTACGAGCAGTACTTC. The encoded protein is CASSLSLSDASDPHSYEQYF.

The V gene is TRBV6-5, the J gene TRBJ2-5, with 8 nucleotides matching TRBD2. Unmatched junction bases numbered 8, after V lost 5 bases and J lost 3 bases. CDR1 is MNHEY, CDR2 SVGAGI, per germline. The CDR3 sequence is 15 residues long. The CDR3 here is CASSPPGLEKETQYF. CDR3 DNA: TGTGCCAGCAGTCCGCCGGGACTAGAGAAAGAGACCCAGTACTTC.